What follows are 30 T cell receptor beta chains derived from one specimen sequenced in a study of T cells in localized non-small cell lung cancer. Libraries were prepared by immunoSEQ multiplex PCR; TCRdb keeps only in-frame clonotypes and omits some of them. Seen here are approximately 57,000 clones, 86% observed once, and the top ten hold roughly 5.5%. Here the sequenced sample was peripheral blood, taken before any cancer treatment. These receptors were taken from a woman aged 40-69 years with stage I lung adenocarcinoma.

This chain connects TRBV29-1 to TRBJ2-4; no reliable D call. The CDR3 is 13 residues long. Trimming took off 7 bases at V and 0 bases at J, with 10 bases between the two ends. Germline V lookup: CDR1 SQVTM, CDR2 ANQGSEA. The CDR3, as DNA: TGCAGCGCCGCGACGCTAGCCAAAAACATTCAGTACTTC. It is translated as CSAATLAKNIQYF.

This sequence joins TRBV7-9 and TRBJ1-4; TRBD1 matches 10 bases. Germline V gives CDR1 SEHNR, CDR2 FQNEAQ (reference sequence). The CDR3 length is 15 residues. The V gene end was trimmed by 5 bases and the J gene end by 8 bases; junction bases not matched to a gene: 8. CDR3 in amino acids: CASSRRQGASEKLFF. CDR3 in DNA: TGTGCCAGCAGCCGAAGACAGGGGGCGAGCGAAAAACTGTTTTTT. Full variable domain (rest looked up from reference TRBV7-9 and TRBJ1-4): DTGVSQNPRHKITKRGQNVTFRCDPISEHNRLYWYRQTLGQGPEFLTYFQNEAQLEKSRLLSDRFSAERPKGSFSTLEIQRTEQGDSAMYLCASSRRQGASEKLFFGSGTQLSVL.

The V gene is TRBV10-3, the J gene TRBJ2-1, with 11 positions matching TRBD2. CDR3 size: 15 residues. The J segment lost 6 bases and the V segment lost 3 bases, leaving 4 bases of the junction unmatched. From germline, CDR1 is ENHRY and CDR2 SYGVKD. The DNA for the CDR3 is TGTGCCATCAGTGATGGTAGCGGGGGGGTCAATGAGCAGTTCTTC. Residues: CAISDGSGGVNEQFF.

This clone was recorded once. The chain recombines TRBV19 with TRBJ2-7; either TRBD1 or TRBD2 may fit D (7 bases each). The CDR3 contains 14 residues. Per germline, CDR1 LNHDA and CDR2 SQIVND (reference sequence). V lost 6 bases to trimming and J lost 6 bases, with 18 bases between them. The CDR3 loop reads CASSHRGGESEQYF. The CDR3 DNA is TGTGCCAGTAGCCACAGGGGAGGGGAATCCGAGCAGTACTTC. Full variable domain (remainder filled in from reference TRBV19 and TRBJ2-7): DGGITQSPKYLFRKEGQNVTLSCEQNLNHDAMYWYRQDPGQGLRLIYYSQIVNDFQKGDIAEGYSVSREKKESFPLTVTSAQKNPTAFYLCASSHRGGESEQYFGPGTRLTVT.

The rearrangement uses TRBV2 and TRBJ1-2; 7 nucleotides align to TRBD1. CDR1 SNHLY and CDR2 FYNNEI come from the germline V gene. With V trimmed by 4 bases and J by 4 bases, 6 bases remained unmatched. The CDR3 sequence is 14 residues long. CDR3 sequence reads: CASSASRDSYGYTF. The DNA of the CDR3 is TGTGCCAGCAGTGCTTCCCGGGACAGCTATGGCTACACCTTC.

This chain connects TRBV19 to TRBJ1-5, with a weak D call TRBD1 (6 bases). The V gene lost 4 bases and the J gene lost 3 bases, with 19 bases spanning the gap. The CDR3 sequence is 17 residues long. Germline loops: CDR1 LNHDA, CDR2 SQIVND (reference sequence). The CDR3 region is CASSTGTIPFDNQPQHF. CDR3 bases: TGTGCCAGTAGTACCGGGACAATTCCCTTTGACAATCAGCCCCAGCATTTT.

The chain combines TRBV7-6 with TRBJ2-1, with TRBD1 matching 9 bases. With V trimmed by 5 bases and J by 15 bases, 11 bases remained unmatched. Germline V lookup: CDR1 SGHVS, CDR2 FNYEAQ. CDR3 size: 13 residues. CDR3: CASSQRGTGIRFF. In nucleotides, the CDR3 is TGTGCCAGCAGCCAAAGAGGGACAGGGATCCGGTTCTTC.

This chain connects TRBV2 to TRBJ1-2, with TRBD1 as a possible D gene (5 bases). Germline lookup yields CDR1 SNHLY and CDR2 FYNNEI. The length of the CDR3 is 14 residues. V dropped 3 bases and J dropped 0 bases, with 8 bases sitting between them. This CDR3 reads CASSDDSTNYGYTF. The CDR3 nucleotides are TGTGCCAGCAGTGACGACAGTACTAACTATGGCTACACCTTC.

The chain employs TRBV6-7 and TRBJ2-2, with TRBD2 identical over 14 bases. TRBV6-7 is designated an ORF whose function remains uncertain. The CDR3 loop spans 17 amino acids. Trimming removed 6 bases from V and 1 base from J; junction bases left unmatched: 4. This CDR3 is CASSGTSGGRNTGELFF. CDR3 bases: TGTGCCAGCAGCGGGACTAGCGGGGGACGGAACACCGGGGAGCTGTTTTTT.

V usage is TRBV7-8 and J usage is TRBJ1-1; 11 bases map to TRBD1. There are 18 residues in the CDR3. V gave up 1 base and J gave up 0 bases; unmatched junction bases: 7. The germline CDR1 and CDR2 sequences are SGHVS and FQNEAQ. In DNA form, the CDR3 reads TGTGCCAGCAGCTTAGAAAGGACAGGGGGCCTTTTGAACACTGAAGCTTTCTTT. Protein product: CASSLERTGGLLNTEAFF.

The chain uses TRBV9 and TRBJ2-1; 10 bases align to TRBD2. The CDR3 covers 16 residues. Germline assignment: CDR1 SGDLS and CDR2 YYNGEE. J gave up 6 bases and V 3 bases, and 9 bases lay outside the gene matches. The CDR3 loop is CASSGISGGPLNEQFF. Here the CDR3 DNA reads TGTGCCAGCAGCGGTATTAGCGGGGGGCCACTCAATGAGCAGTTCTTC.

This CDR3 reads CASVISREVNEKLFF. The CDR3 nucleotides are TGTGCCAGCGTCATAAGCCGGGAAGTTAATGAAAAACTGTTTTTT. The chain couples TRBV2 to TRBJ1-4; no firm D call. Trimming took 8 bases from V and 4 from J, leaving 17 bases between them. This CDR3 is built from 15 residues. The germline V gene has CDR1 SNHLY and CDR2 FYNNEI.

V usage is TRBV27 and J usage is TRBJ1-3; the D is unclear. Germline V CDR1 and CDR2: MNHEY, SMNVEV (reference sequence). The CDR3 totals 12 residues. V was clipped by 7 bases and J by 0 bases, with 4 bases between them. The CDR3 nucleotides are TGTGCCAGCATTAGCTCTGGAAACACCATATATTTT. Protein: CASISSGNTIYF.

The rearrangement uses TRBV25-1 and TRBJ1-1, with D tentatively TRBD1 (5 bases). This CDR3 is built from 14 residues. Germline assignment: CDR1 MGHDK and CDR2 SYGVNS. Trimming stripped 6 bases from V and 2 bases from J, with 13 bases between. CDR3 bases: TGTGCCAGCAGAGGGGCAGGGAGAAACACTGAAGCTTTCTTT. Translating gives CASRGAGRNTEAFF.

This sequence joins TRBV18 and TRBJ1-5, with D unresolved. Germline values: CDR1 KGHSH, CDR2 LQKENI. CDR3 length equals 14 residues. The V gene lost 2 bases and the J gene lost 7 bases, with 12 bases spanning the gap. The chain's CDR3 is CASSPTRVRQPQHF. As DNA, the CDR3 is TGTGCCAGCTCACCAACGAGGGTCCGGCAGCCCCAGCATTTT. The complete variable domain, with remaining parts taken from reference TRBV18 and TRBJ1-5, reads NAGVMQNPRHLVRRRGQEARLRCSPMKGHSHVYWYRQLPEEGLKFMVYLQKENIIDESGMPKERFSAEFPKEGPSILRIQQVVRGDSAAYFCASSPTRVRQPQHFGDGTRLSIL.

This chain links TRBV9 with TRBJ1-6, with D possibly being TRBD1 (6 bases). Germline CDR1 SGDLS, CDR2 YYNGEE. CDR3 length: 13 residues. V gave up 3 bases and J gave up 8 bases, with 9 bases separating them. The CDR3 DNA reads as TGTGCCAGCAGCGAGGGGGGGGATTCACCCCTCCACTTT. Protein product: CASSEGGDSPLHF.

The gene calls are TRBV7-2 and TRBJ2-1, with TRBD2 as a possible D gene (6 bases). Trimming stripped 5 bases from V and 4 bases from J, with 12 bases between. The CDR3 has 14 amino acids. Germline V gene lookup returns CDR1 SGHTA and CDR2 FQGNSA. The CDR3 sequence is CASSGGRGYNEQFF. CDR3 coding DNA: TGTGCCAGCAGCGGGGGACGGGGGTACAATGAGCAGTTCTTC.

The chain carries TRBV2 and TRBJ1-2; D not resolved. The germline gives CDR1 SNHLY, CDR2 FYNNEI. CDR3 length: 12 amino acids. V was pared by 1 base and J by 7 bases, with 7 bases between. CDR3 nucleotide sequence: TGTGCCAGCAGTGAAGTAGGGATTGGCTACACCTTC. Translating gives CASSEVGIGYTF.

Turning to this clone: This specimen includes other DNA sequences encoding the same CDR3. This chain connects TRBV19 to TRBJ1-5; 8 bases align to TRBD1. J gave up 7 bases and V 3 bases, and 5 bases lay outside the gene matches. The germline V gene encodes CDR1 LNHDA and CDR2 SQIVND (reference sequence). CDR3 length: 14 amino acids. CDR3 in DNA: TGTGCCAGTAGTATCGGACAGGGAGGGCAGCCCCAGCATTTT. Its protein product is CASSIGQGGQPQHF.

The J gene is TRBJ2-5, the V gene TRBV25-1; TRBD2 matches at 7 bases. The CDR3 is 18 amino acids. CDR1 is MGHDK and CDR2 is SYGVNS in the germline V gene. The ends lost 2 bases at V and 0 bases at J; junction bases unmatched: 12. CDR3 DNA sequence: TGTGCCAGCAGTGAACCCCCGGCTAGCGGACTGTACCAAGAGACCCAGTACTTC. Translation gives CASSEPPASGLYQETQYF.

The CDR3 spells CASSLALGGYYGYTF. The CDR3, as DNA: TGTGCCAGCAGCTTAGCCCTAGGGGGCTACTATGGCTACACCTTC. The V call is TRBV7-2, the J call TRBJ1-2; 7 positions match TRBD1. CDR3 length equals 15 residues. V trimming: 0 bases; J trimming: 3 bases; junction bases outside the gene matches: 4. Germline V CDR1 and CDR2: SGHTA, FQGNSA.

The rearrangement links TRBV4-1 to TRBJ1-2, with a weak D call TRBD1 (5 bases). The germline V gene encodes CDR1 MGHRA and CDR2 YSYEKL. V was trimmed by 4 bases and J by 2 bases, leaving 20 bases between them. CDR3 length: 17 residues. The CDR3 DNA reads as TGCGCCAGCAGCCGAACCGGGACGAAGGCCTCGAACTATGGCTACACCTTC. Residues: CASSRTGTKASNYGYTF.

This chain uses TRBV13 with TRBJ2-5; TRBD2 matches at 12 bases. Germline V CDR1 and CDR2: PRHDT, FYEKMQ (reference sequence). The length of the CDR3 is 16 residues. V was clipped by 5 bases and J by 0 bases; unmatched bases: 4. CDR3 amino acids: CASSKTSGGHQETQYF. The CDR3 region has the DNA TGTGCCAGCAGCAAGACTAGCGGGGGTCACCAAGAGACCCAGTACTTC.

The CDR3 here is CASSVFGETQYF. The CDR3 DNA reads as TGTGCCAGCAGTGTTTTCGGAGAGACCCAGTACTTC. V and J are TRBV2 and TRBJ2-5, with D hard to call. CDR3 length equals 12 residues. The germline V gene encodes CDR1 SNHLY and CDR2 FYNNEI. The germline V and J ends were trimmed by 4 bases and 4 bases, with 7 bases remaining between them.

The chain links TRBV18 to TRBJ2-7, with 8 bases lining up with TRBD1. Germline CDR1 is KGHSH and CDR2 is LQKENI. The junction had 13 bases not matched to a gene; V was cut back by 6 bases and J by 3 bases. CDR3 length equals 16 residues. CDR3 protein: CASSPDRERPFYEQYF. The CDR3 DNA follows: TGTGCCAGCTCGCCGGACAGGGAACGTCCCTTCTACGAGCAGTACTTC.

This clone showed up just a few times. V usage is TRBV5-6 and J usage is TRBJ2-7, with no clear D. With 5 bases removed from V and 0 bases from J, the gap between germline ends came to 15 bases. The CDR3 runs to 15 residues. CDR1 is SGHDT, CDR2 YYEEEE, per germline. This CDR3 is CASSSWTPISYEQYF. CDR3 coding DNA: TGTGCCAGCAGTTCCTGGACGCCTATCTCCTACGAGCAGTACTTC.

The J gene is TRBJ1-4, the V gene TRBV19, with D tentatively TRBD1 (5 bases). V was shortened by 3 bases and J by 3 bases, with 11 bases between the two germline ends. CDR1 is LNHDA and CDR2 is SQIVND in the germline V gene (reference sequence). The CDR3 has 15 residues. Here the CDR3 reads CASSIGGTANEKLFF. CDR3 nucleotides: TGTGCCAGTAGTATCGGGGGTACTGCTAATGAAAAACTGTTTTTT.

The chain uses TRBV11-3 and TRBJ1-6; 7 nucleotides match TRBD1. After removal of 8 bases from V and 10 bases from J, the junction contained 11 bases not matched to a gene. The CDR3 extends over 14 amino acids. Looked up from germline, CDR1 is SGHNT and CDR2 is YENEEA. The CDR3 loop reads CASGGGGPGSPLHF. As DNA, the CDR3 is TGTGCCAGCGGTGGAGGGGGCCCGGGCTCACCCCTCCACTTT.

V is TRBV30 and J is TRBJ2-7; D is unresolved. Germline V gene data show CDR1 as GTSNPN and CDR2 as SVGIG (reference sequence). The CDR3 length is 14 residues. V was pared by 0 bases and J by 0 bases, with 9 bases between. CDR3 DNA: TGTGCCTGGAGTGTGGGGTTAAGCTCCTACGAGCAGTACTTC. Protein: CAWSVGLSSYEQYF.

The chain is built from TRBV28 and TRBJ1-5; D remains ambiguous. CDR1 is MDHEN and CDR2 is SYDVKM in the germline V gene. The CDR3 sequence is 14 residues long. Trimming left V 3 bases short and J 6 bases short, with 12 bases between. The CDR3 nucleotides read TGTGCCAGCAGTTTCGGGCGATTGGGTCAGCCCCAGCATTTT. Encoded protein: CASSFGRLGQPQHF.